A single sample gave rise to the 18 T cell receptor beta chains below, sequenced in a study of OX40 agonist ivuxolimab in advanced cancers. The assay was immunoSEQ multiplex PCR, and TCRdb's table has in-frame clones only and misses some. The data contain approximately 50,000 clones, around nine tenths of them seen just once; the ten biggest clones take up roughly 0.75%. The specimen comprised CD4+ or CD8+ T cells sorted from blood, sampled in a trial of the OX40 agonist ivuxolimab. These receptors all come from an adult with an advanced solid tumor such as melanoma, head and neck, liver or kidney cancer.

This clone was counted between two and nine times. The V call is TRBV7-9, the J call TRBJ2-7, with TRBD2 matching over 9 bases. The CDR3 runs 14 residues. Germline CDR1 reads SEHNR; CDR2 reads FQNEAQ (reference sequence). V was pared by 1 base and J by 5 bases, with 3 bases of the junction left unmatched. As DNA, the CDR3 is TGTGCCAGCAGCTTAGTTAGCGGGAGAGACGAGCAGTACTTC. This encodes CASSLVSGRDEQYF.

The V and J genes are TRBV15 and TRBJ2-5, with TRBD1 as a possible D gene (5 bases). Trimming shortened V by 1 base and J by 5 bases, and 11 bases separated the two germline ends. The germline V gene has CDR1 LNHNV and CDR2 YYDKDF (reference sequence). CDR3 size: 14 residues. The CDR3 DNA is TGTGCCACCAGCAGAGGGCAGGGTTGGGAGACCCAGTACTTC. It translates to CATSRGQGWETQYF. The whole variable domain, remainder taken from reference TRBV15 and TRBJ2-5, is DAMVIQNPRYQVTQFGKPVTLSCSQTLNHNVMYWYQQKSSQAPKLLFHYYDKDFNNEADTPDNFQSRRPNTSFCFLDIRSPGLGDTAMYLCATSRGQGWETQYFGPGTRLLVL.

This chain connects TRBV19 to TRBJ1-5; D remains unclear. V was cut by 6 bases and J by 6 bases, with 12 bases left in between. The CDR3 runs to 13 residues. Germline CDR1 and CDR2: LNHDA and SQIVND (reference sequence). The CDR3: CASRVDELQPQHF. In DNA form, the CDR3 reads TGTGCCAGTAGGGTTGACGAGCTTCAGCCCCAGCATTTT.

The chain couples TRBV10-3 to TRBJ1-2; TRBD1 agrees at 9 bases. CDR1 ENHRY and CDR2 SYGVKD come from the germline V gene. The CDR3 is made up of 15 amino acids. The trim removed 4 bases at V and 1 base at J, leaving 4 bases unmatched. The CDR3 region is CAISVRDRDNYGYTF. The CDR3 DNA reads TGTGCCATCAGTGTCCGGGACAGGGATAACTATGGCTACACCTTC.

In DNA form, the CDR3 reads TGTGCCAGCTCACCACAGGCGAACACCGGGGAGCTGTTTTTT. Translating it yields CASSPQANTGELFF. The chain employs TRBV18 and TRBJ2-2; D is ambiguous. V gave up 1 base and J gave up 0 bases, with 3 bases separating them. Germline V gene lookup returns CDR1 KGHSH and CDR2 LQKENI. The CDR3 spans 14 residues.

The chain joins TRBV2 to TRBJ2-3; possibly TRBD2 for D (6 bases). CDR3 size: 14 residues. Germline V CDR1 and CDR2: SNHLY, FYNNEI. V lost 7 bases to trimming and J lost 3 bases, with 14 bases between them. This CDR3 is CASTSTRATDTQYF. CDR3 coding DNA: TGTGCCAGCACCTCGACTAGGGCGACAGATACGCAGTATTTT. The full variable domain, completed using reference TRBV2 and TRBJ2-3, is EPEVTQTPSHQVTQMGQEVILRCVPISNHLYFYWYRQILGQKVEFLVSFYNNEISEKSEIFDDQFSVERPDGSNFTLKIRSTKLEDSAMYFCASTSTRATDTQYFGPGTRLTVL.

The V and J genes are TRBV7-9 and TRBJ1-3, with D uncertain. Trimming removed 6 bases at V and 4 bases at J, with 13 bases between. CDR3 length equals 14 residues. The germline V gene encodes CDR1 SEHNR and CDR2 FQNEAQ (reference sequence). For the CDR3, the DNA is TGTGCCAGCAGGACCGCCGGAACGGGAAACACCATATATTTT. This gives the protein CASRTAGTGNTIYF.

V and J are TRBV10-3 and TRBJ2-1; D is perhaps TRBD2 (6 bases). Germline-derived CDR1 and CDR2 are ENHRY and SYGVKD. The CDR3 contains 12 residues. Trimming removed 3 bases at V and 11 bases at J, with 11 bases between. The CDR3 DNA reads TGTGCCATCAGTGACCAGGGAGGACAGCAGTTCTTC. This codes for CAISDQGGQQFF.

The chain carries TRBV19 and TRBJ2-1, with D tentatively TRBD1 or TRBD2 (6 bases each). Germline V CDR1 and CDR2: LNHDA, SQIVND (reference sequence). This CDR3 is 16 amino acids long. Trimming took off 1 base at V and 4 bases at J, with 14 bases between the two ends. The CDR3 region is CASSIVGRRGYNEQFF. CDR3 coding DNA: TGTGCCAGTAGTATAGTGGGCAGGAGGGGGTACAATGAGCAGTTCTTC.

Worth noting for this clone: The junction departs from germline at one end; a sequencing error may be responsible. The chain employs TRBV7-7 and TRBJ2-3; possibly TRBD1 or TRBD2 for D (5 bases each). The CDR3 totals 14 residues. Germline CDR1 SSHAT, CDR2 FNYEAQ (reference sequence). CDR3 DNA sequence: TGTGCTAGCAGCAAGGGGAGCCGGGCAGATACGCAGTATTTT. Translation: CASSKGSRADTQYF.

DNA of the CDR3: TGCAGCGCTCCGGGACTAGATAGTTTAGAGACCCAGTACTTC. The encoded protein is CSAPGLDSLETQYF. The chain joins TRBV29-1 to TRBJ2-5, with 8 bases that match TRBD2. Germline trimming cut 7 bases from V and 4 bases from J; bases unmatched to any gene: 11. This CDR3 region has 14 residues. CDR1 is SQVTM and CDR2 is ANQGSEA in the germline V gene.

The rearrangement links TRBV6-1 to TRBJ1-6; D may be TRBD1 (6 bases). Germline CDR1 MNHNS, CDR2 SASEGT. V was pared by 4 bases and J by 8 bases, with 15 bases between. The CDR3 is 15 residues long. The CDR3 protein is CASSGYSKGDSPLHF. The CDR3 DNA reads TGTGCCAGCAGTGGATATAGTAAGGGGGATTCACCCCTCCACTTT.

The chain employs TRBV9 and TRBJ2-2; possible D gene TRBD1, 6 bases. Germline V gene sequence: CDR1 SGDLS, CDR2 YYNGEE. Deletions cut 0 bases from V and 6 bases from J, with 15 bases between. The CDR3 sequence is 16 residues long. CDR3 region: CASSVGGHGSAGELFF. The CDR3 DNA follows: TGTGCCAGCAGCGTAGGGGGACACGGTTCGGCCGGGGAGCTGTTTTTT.

The chain links TRBV18 to TRBJ1-1; 8 bases agree with TRBD1. This CDR3 is 15 amino acids long. The V gene's germline CDR1 is KGHSH and CDR2 LQKENI. Unmatched junction bases numbered 5, after V lost 1 base and J lost 4 bases. The chain's CDR3 is CASSPQAGGVTEAFF. The CDR3 DNA reads as TGTGCCAGCTCACCACAGGCAGGGGGCGTCACTGAAGCTTTCTTT.

The V and J genes are TRBV5-1 and TRBJ1-4; possible D gene TRBD1, 6 bases. V gave up 3 bases and J gave up 5 bases, with 11 bases separating them. Germline CDR1 and CDR2: SGHRS and YFSETQ. CDR3 length: 14 amino acids. DNA for the CDR3: TGCGCCAGCAGCTGGGGGGGCCCGAATGAAAAACTGTTTTTT. Encoded protein: CASSWGGPNEKLFF.

The chain carries TRBV30 and TRBJ2-7, with TRBD1 identical over 8 bases. Germline loops: CDR1 GTSNPN, CDR2 SVGIG (reference sequence). V lost 4 bases, J lost 3 bases, and 8 bases stayed unmatched. This CDR3 is built from 14 residues. The CDR3 DNA reads TGTGCCTGGAACCCCGACAGGGGCAACTACGAGCAGTACTTC. Encoded protein: CAWNPDRGNYEQYF.

The rearrangement links TRBV5-1 to TRBJ2-5; tentative D call: TRBD2 (6 bases). V gave up 4 bases and J gave up 5 bases, with 12 bases separating them. The CDR3 runs to 13 residues. The germline V gene encodes CDR1 SGHRS and CDR2 YFSETQ. This chain's CDR3 is CASSPRGGETQYF. Here the CDR3 DNA reads TGCGCCAGCAGCCCGAGGGGAGGCGAGACCCAGTACTTC.

V and J are TRBV6-1 and TRBJ1-5; D unresolved. V lost 6 bases and J 7 bases, leaving 16 bases between the germline ends. The CDR3 length is 14 residues. The germline V gene has CDR1 MNHNS and CDR2 SASEGT. The CDR3, as DNA: TGTGCCAGCAGAAGATCCGGGGAGGTGCAGCCCCAGCATTTT. Its translation is CASRRSGEVQPQHF.